Given below is one TCR beta chain in context. Its matching antigen is unknown. There are 11 residues in the CDR3. Germline CDR1 reads GTSNPN; CDR2 reads SVGIG (reference sequence). Trimming left V 5 bases short and J 7 bases short, with 11 bases between. The sample is drawn from a study of cytomegalovirus exposure and HLA in healthy donors. General study results and limits: Follow-up analysis later connected one missense variant in DCLRE1C with trimming of TCR beta V- and J-genes. Judged likely to be a sequencing artifact was a cluster of highly shared sequence variants.

The PCR had 60 Vbeta and 13 Jbeta primers. The protocol was immunoSEQ multiplex PCR, while the TCRdb copy is restricted to in-frame clones and leaves out a portion. The sample has more than 100,000 clones, less than 85% seen once. The chain combines TRBV30 with TRBJ1-2; D unresolved. Sequencing used PBMCs. This TCR derives from a man between 40 and 49 years old in good health and CMV-seronegative. The CDR3 spells CAWGEVGGYTF. CDR3 coding DNA: TGTGCCTGGGGGGAGGTTGGTGGCTACACCTTC.